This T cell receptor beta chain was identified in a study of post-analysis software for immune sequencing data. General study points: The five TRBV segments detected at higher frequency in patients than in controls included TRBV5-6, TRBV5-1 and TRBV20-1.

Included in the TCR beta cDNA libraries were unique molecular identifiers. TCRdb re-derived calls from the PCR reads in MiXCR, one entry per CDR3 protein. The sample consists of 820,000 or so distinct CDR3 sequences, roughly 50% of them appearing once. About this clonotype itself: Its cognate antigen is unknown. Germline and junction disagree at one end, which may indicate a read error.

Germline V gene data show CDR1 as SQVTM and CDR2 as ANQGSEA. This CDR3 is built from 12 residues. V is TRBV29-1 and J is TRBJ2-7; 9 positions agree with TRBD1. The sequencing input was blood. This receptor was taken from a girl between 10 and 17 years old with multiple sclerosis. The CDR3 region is CSAGQGGYKQYF. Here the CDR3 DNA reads TGCAGCGCGGGACAGGGAGGCTACAAGCAGTACTTC.